A selection of T cell receptor beta chains follows, all from one sample in a study of shared clonotypes between healthy human individuals. Assay used: immunoSEQ multiplex PCR; TCRdb lists only in-frame clones, some missing. Here the sample spans about 710,000 clones, roughly two thirds being singletons. What was sequenced was memory CD4+ T cells sorted from blood. Receptor source: a woman under 40 in good health. Both conserved end residues are part of each CDR3. Size tells how often a clone was seen (once, few, many) or the class of an expanded clone, and some rows leave it out.

TRBJ2-1 | TRBV11-1 | NA | CASSLGSVLGEQFF
TRBJ1-1 | TRBV23-1 | NA | CASSQQAGEYRTEAFF
TRBJ1-1 | TRBV5-6 | NA | CASSLVNTEAFF
TRBJ1-5 | TRBV28 | NA | CASSEGTGPNQPQHF
TRBJ2-5 | TRBV6-5 | NA | CASSWTGGGETQYF
TRBJ2-7 | TRBV28 | once | CASSLVAWGDDRGQYF
TRBJ2-3 | TRBV6-6 | once | CASSSGTGTDTQYF
TRBJ2-7 | TRBV10-2 | NA | CASMWTGSYEQYF
TRBJ1-5 | TRBV30 | few | CAWSVRGGGYQPQHF
TRBJ1-5 | TRBV5-1 | NA | CASSPGTGAQPQHF
TRBJ2-1 | TRBV25-1 | NA | CASTESNNEQFF
TRBJ1-1 | TRBV11-1 | few | CASSLTAETEAFF
TRBJ2-2 | TRBV18 | NA | CASSLGQNTGELFF
TRBJ1-2 | TRBV28 | NA | CASSLSTGLGYGYTF
TRBJ2-5 | TRBV5-1 | few | CASSPGTSGQTQYF
TRBJ2-1 | TRBV11-1 | few | CASSPLLGNEQFF
TRBJ2-7 | TRBV28 | NA | CASRDRVGSYEQYF
TRBJ1-1 | TRBV28 | few | CASSSGQGDTEAFF
TRBJ2-7 | TRBV7-2 | once | CASSSGASRGTYEQYF
TRBJ1-5 | TRBV19 | NA | CASSFRQGAGNQPQHF
TRBJ1-4 | TRBV5-1 | NA | CASSLAQATNEKLFF
TRBJ2-1 | TRBV2 | NA | CASIDGAGGPSYNEQFF
TRBJ2-6 | TRBV27 | NA | CASSPRTLSGANVLTF
TRBJ2-1 | TRBV27 | few | CASSRLAGEMYNEQFF
TRBJ1-5 | TRBV4-2 | NA | CASSQEPLFLQGMGQPQHF
TRBJ2-3 | TRBV9 | NA | CASSVAEASGSSRDTQYF
TRBJ1-2 | TRBV19 | once | CASSIGRFVGGYTF
TRBJ2-1 | TRBV18 | once | CASSPASGSYNEQFF
TRBJ2-5 | TRBV4-1 | NA | CASSQDPAGKLEETQYF
TRBJ2-7 | TRBV7-9 | NA | CASDPLASYEQYF
TRBJ2-3 | TRBV23-1 | once | CASSQSRVSSTDTQYF
TRBJ2-1 | TRBV5-4 | once | CASSSLANEQFF
TRBJ1-4 | TRBV18 | NA | CASSPAGSTNEKLFF
TRBJ2-6 | TRBV27 | NA | CASSSVQRDRRSSGANVLTF
TRBJ2-1 | TRBV6-1 | NA | CASPSPGGDEQFF
TRBJ1-5 | TRBV4-1 | NA | CASSQDLWEDQPQHF
TRBJ2-2 | TRBV5-1 | NA | CASSYKLPRSPNTGELFF
TRBJ1-5 | TRBV29-1 | NA | CSVVIGNQPQHF
TRBJ2-4 | TRBV6-1 | few | CASAVSGDENIQYF
TRBJ2-1 | TRBV11-3 | once | CASSTSLAGFNEQFF
TRBJ2-2 | TRBV5-4 | few | CASSLFPGELFF
TRBJ2-7 | TRBV23-1 | NA | CASRPLAGGNSYEQYF
TRBJ1-4 | TRBV7-2 | NA | CASSVRTGSSEKLFF
TRBJ2-6 | TRBV6-7 | once | CASTTTRGSSSGANVLTF
TRBJ1-5 | TRBV2 | NA | CASSDQDQPQHF
TRBJ1-2 | TRBV20-1 | NA | CSARRGLGYTF
TRBJ2-5 | TRBV5-1 | NA | CASSFNSLLETQYF
TRBJ1-4 | TRBV19 | few | CASSIRRTGLDEKLFF
TRBJ1-1 | TRBV2 | many | CASSVGRGVSEAFF
TRBJ1-3 | TRBV28 | NA | CASLRQGSNGNTIYF
TRBJ1-5 | TRBV7-2 | NA | CASSFKTGSYQPQHF
TRBJ2-3 | TRBV7-3 | NA | CASSFFQGSTDTQYF
TRBJ1-4 | TRBV6-6 | NA | CASSPGTGAREKLFF
TRBJ2-1 | TRBV5-1 | few | CASSQGTSGGLEQFF
TRBJ1-4 | TRBV28 | NA | CASSTYRAPANEKLFF
TRBJ2-5 | TRBV29-1 | NA | CSVEEQGETQYF
TRBJ1-4 | TRBV19 | NA | CASSLGTGDEKLFF
TRBJ1-4 | TRBV27 | NA | CASSPYPRDTAHATNEKLFF
TRBJ1-1 | TRBV9 | NA | CASSARGGLRGAFF
TRBJ2-3 | TRBV7-8 | NA | CASSLGGEEDTQYF